The 10 T cell receptor beta chains in this list originate from one sample, sequenced in a study of blood T cells in healthy people across ages. Alongside a J-beta primer mix, a sample-barcoded 5' primer served in a second PCR lasting about 7 to 12 cycles. TCRdb re-derived calls from the 5' RACE reads in MiXCR, one entry per CDR3 protein. The sample carries fewer than 1.5 million distinct CDR3 sequences, 42% recorded once. Sequencing input: blood. These receptors were collected from a woman between 18 and 29 years old in good health.

The chain uses TRBV15 and TRBJ1-4; the D gene is possibly TRBD1 (5 bases). There are 15 residues in the CDR3. Between the trimmed V and J ends, which lost 1 base and 3 bases, there was a span of 9 bases. Germline loops: CDR1 LNHNV, CDR2 YYDKDF (reference sequence). Here the CDR3 reads CATSRVAGSNEKLFF. CDR3 nucleotide sequence: TGTGCCACCAGCAGAGTTGCAGGGTCTAATGAAAAACTGTTTTTT.

The genes are TRBV7-2 and TRBJ2-3; D not resolved. V lost 5 bases to trimming and J lost 6 bases, with 9 bases between them. The length of the CDR3 is 12 residues. Looked up from germline, CDR1 is SGHTA and CDR2 is FQGNSA. This CDR3 is CASSRHGDTQYF. The CDR3 nucleotides are TGTGCCAGCAGCCGACATGGGGATACGCAGTATTTT.

Concerning this clonotype: One end of the junction does not line up with germline, which may come from a read error. The J gene is TRBJ2-7, the V gene TRBV20-1; tentatively, D is TRBD2 (6 bases). The CDR3 runs 12 residues. Germline loops: CDR1 DFQATT, CDR2 SNEGSKA (reference sequence). The CDR3 DNA sequence: TGCAGTCCTAGAAGGGAGGTCTACGAGCAGTACTTC. Amino acid sequence: CSPRREVYEQYF.

The CDR3 DNA reads TGCAGTGCTAGAGTAGGGACTAGCGGCGAGCAGTACTTC. Protein: CSARVGTSGEQYF. V and J are TRBV20-1 and TRBJ2-4; 11 bases fit TRBD2. TRBJ2-7 matches the DNA end more closely, so the J call is doubtful. Germline V gives CDR1 DFQATT, CDR2 SNEGSKA (reference sequence). The CDR3 loop spans 13 amino acids.

This rearrangement joins TRBV10-3 to TRBJ2-3; D is possibly TRBD1 (5 bases). Germline V gene lookup returns CDR1 ENHRY and CDR2 SYGVKD. V gave up 3 bases and J gave up 4 bases, with 8 bases separating them. The CDR3 runs 13 residues. Here the CDR3 DNA reads TGTGCCATCAGTGACCTAGGGGCAGATACGCAGTATTTT. It encodes CAISDLGADTQYF.

V gene TRBV6-6 combines with J gene TRBJ2-1, with D tentatively TRBD2 (5 bases). Per the germline V gene, CDR1 is MNHNY and CDR2 is SVGAGI (reference sequence). The CDR3 has 17 residues. Trimming left V 5 bases short and J 6 bases short, with 23 bases between. DNA of the CDR3: TGTGCCAGCAGTCCCCGAACGGGGTTCCCTATATTCAATGAGCAGTTCTTC. Protein product: CASSPRTGFPIFNEQFF.

The V and J genes are TRBV27 and TRBJ1-2; D might be TRBD1 (5 bases). CDR3 size: 14 residues. Germline V lookup: CDR1 MNHEY, CDR2 SMNVEV (reference sequence). Trimming removed 2 bases at V and 4 bases at J, with 11 bases between. The CDR3 DNA sequence: TGTGCCAGCAGTTTACATCAGGGCATCTATGGCTACACCTTC. Its protein is CASSLHQGIYGYTF.

The rearrangement uses TRBV18 and TRBJ1-2; no clear D gene. CDR3 length: 15 residues. V lost 4 bases, J lost 5 bases, and 17 bases lay in between. CDR1 and CDR2 (germline): KGHSH, LQKENI. The DNA for the CDR3 is TGTGCCAGCTCACTCAACACAAAAACCACTTATGGCTACACCTTC. Protein: CASSLNTKTTYGYTF.

In this sample, this clonotype turned up a few times. This sequence joins TRBV5-1 and TRBJ1-2; D not certain. CDR3 length equals 15 residues. The V end was cut by 0 bases, the J end by 8 bases, with 17 bases between. Germline assignment: CDR1 SGHRS and CDR2 YFSETQ. CDR3 in amino acids: CASSLVVSGLLGYTF. The CDR3 bases are TGCGCCAGCAGCTTGGTAGTTTCCGGGTTGCTCGGCTACACCTTC.

The chain joins TRBV5-1 to TRBJ2-1; D unclear. V shed 0 bases and J shed 4 bases, with 14 bases lying between them. CDR1 is SGHRS, CDR2 YFSETQ, per germline. The CDR3 spans 16 residues. This chain's CDR3 is CASSLAVSQLYNEQFF. The CDR3 DNA reads TGCGCCAGCAGCTTGGCCGTCAGTCAACTATACAATGAGCAGTTCTTC. Full variable domain (remainder filled in from reference TRBV5-1 and TRBJ2-1): KAGVTQTPRYLIKTRGQQVTLSCSPISGHRSVSWYQQTPGQGLQFLFEYFSETQRNKGNFPGRFSGRQFSNSRSEMNVSTLELGDSALYLCASSLAVSQLYNEQFFGPGTRLTVL.